This T cell receptor beta chain emerged from a study of shared clonotypes between healthy human individuals. For the study at large: Donor composition was two women and a few men, aged 18 to 49. Per donor, three plates held CD4 naive cells, three held CD4 memory, two held CD8 naive and one held CD8 memory.

Regarding this clone: Its antigen is currently unknown.

The study drew its donors from healthy HIV-negative adults without recent acute infections or vaccinations. Using immunoSEQ multiplex PCR, the repertoire was profiled, and TCRdb retains in-frame clones only, with some absent. The data hold 1.4 million or so clones, with about 98.5% observed a single time. V dropped 2 bases and J dropped 2; count of bases not matched to a gene: 2. The V gene's germline CDR1 is SGHTA and CDR2 FQGNSA. This CDR3 contains 16 residues. Notes on the study in general: In general, naive subsets displayed greater estimated richness than memory subsets did.

The chain carries TRBV7-2 and TRBJ2-3, with 12 bases identical to TRBD2. This receptor was taken from a man aged 25-40 years in good health. What was sequenced was naive CD4+ T cells sorted from blood. As for subset: CD45RA+ positively selected. In DNA, the CDR3 is TGTGCCAGCAGCTTAAGACTAGCGGGAGACACAGATACGCAGTATTTT. This gives the protein CASSLRLAGDTDTQYF.